This TCR beta chain was sequenced for a study of CD8 T cells in Susac syndrome. The wider study: The sequenced Susac syndrome patients comprised five or six with active disease and roughly 8 in remission. Findings and caveats of the study: Total CD8+ and CD8+ TEMRA repertoires contained 15 to 20 and five Susac-specific public clones, respectively.

As for this clonotype: What it binds is unknown.

When the RNA was reverse transcribed, random hexamers were used with an input of 0.5 to 1 ug. With immunoSEQ multiplex PCR, TCR beta CDR3 was amplified across 54 Vbeta and 13 Jbeta. Using its own MiXCR run on the immunoSEQ multiplex PCR reads, TCRdb lists one record per CDR3 protein. The table has about 81,000 distinct CDR3 sequences, 94% seen once. Material for sequencing was CD8+ T cells from PBMCs. This clonotype was sampled from a human donor with Susac syndrome.

The CDR3 protein is CSGQGSSYEQYF. The DNA of the CDR3 is TGCAGCGGACAGGGAAGTTCCTACGAGCAGTACTTC. The chain joins TRBV29-1 to TRBJ2-7; TRBD1 matches 7 bases. CDR3 length equals 12 residues. Per germline, CDR1 SQVTM and CDR2 ANQGSEA. After removal of 7 bases from V and 1 base from J, the junction contained 4 bases not matched to a gene.